The 32 T cell receptor beta chains given below trace back to one sample, sequenced in a study of neurological immune-mediated disorders. MiXCR, run by TCRdb on the 5' RACE reads, gives a single entry per CDR3 protein. The sample includes 17,000 or so distinct CDR3 sequences, about 10% of them seen just once. Sequencing used CD8+ T cells from blood. The receptors shown here come from a woman in her fifties or sixties in good health.

The chain has TRBV5-4 and TRBJ1-6; no clear D. V was trimmed by 4 bases and J by 5 bases, leaving 7 bases between them. The CDR3 totals 13 residues. Germline V gene sequence: CDR1 SGHNT, CDR2 YYREEE (reference sequence). The CDR3 nucleotides read TGTGCCAGCAGCAACCCTGATAATTCACCCCTCCACTTT. Amino acid sequence: CASSNPDNSPLHF.

This clonotype was observed at least ten times. The J gene is TRBJ1-1, the V gene TRBV20-1; no clear D. Germline loops: CDR1 DFQATT, CDR2 SNEGSKA (reference sequence). V lost 6 bases, J lost 5 bases, and 13 bases lay in between. The CDR3 consists of 12 residues. CDR3 region: CSATDGGTEAFF. CDR3 in DNA: TGCAGTGCCACGGACGGAGGGACTGAAGCTTTCTTT.

This clonotype was detected many times. The V gene is TRBV9, the J gene TRBJ2-3, with D perhaps matching TRBD1 (6 bases). The CDR3 length is 14 residues. Germline values: CDR1 SGDLS, CDR2 YYNGEE. Between the trimmed V and J ends, which lost 5 bases and 5 bases, there was a span of 15 bases. The CDR3 here is CASRGQGKRDTQYF. The CDR3 DNA sequence: TGTGCCAGCAGGGGGCAGGGGAAGAGAGATACGCAGTATTTT. The full variable domain, in which reference TRBV9 and TRBJ2-3 provide the parts outside the CDR3, is DSGVTQTPKHLITATGQRVTLRCSPRSGDLSVYWYQQSLDQGLQFLIQYYNGEERAKGNILERFSAQQFPDLHSELNLSSLELGDSALYFCASRGQGKRDTQYFGPGTRLTVL.

Many counts were recorded for this clonotype. The chain carries TRBV15 and TRBJ2-7, with D possibly matching TRBD2 (7 bases). This CDR3 region has 13 residues. Germline CDR1 is LNHNV and CDR2 is YYDKDF (reference sequence). V was trimmed by 2 bases and J by 5 bases, leaving 10 bases between them. The CDR3 loop reads CATSRRGGNEQYF. As DNA, the CDR3 is TGTGCCACCAGCAGAAGGGGGGGAAACGAGCAGTACTTC. Combining the CDR3 with reference TRBV15 and TRBJ2-7 gives the whole variable domain DAMVIQNPRYQVTQFGKPVTLSCSQTLNHNVMYWYQQKSSQAPKLLFHYYDKDFNNEADTPDNFQSRRPNTSFCFLDIRSPGLGDTAMYLCATSRRGGNEQYFGPGTRLTVT.

This clonotype was seen many times. V usage is TRBV6-6 and J usage is TRBJ1-2; the match to TRBD1 covers 7 bases. The length of the CDR3 is 15 residues. Trimming at V came to 0 bases and at J to 2 bases, leaving 3 bases not matched to a gene. Germline lookup yields CDR1 MNHNY and CDR2 SVGAGI (reference sequence). The CDR3 protein is CASSYSGQSNYGYTF. CDR3 DNA: TGTGCCAGCAGTTACTCGGGACAGTCCAACTATGGCTACACCTTC.

This clonotype came up many times. In DNA form, the CDR3 reads TGTGCCAGCAGTGTGGGAGGCGCCTACAATGAGCAGTTCTTC. It encodes CASSVGGAYNEQFF. This chain joins TRBV25-1 and TRBJ2-1, with D possibly TRBD2 on 6 matching bases. Deletions cut 4 bases from V and 2 bases from J, with 9 bases between. The CDR3 has 14 residues. Germline V gene sequence: CDR1 MGHDK, CDR2 SYGVNS.

The chain is built from TRBV29-1 and TRBJ2-7, with 7 bases that match TRBD1. Germline V lookup: CDR1 SQVTM, CDR2 ANQGSEA. The CDR3 contains 14 residues. The junction had 5 bases not matched to a gene; V was cut back by 0 bases and J by 3 bases. The CDR3 region has the DNA TGCAGCGTTGAAGATCAGACAGGGAACTACGAGCAGTACTTC. Encoded protein: CSVEDQTGNYEQYF.

This clonotype ranks as medium-sized. The chain employs TRBV6-2 or TRBV6-3 and TRBJ2-7, with 8 positions matching TRBD1. There are 14 residues in the CDR3. Germline-derived CDR1 and CDR2 are MNHEY and SVGEGT. The J segment lost 7 bases and the V segment lost 4 bases, leaving 9 bases of the junction unmatched. CDR3 region: CASSSGQGAEEQYF. The CDR3 DNA reads as TGTGCCAGCAGTTCCGGACAGGGTGCTGAGGAGCAGTACTTC.

This clonotype was counted many times. This sequence joins TRBV10-3 and TRBJ1-2, with D possibly TRBD1 on 6 matching bases. The CDR3 is made up of 14 amino acids. The germline V gene has CDR1 ENHRY and CDR2 SYGVKD. Trimming took 8 bases from V and 4 from J, leaving 17 bases between them. The CDR3 here is CAIALGGYPYGYTF. For the CDR3, the DNA is TGTGCCATCGCCTTAGGGGGATATCCCTATGGCTACACCTTC.

CDR3 amino acids: CASSSPDRNEKLFF. Written as DNA, the CDR3 is TGTGCCAGCAGCTCCCCGGACAGAAATGAAAAACTGTTTTTT. The chain is built from TRBV5-6 and TRBJ1-4; a possible D gene is TRBD1 (6 bases). Deletions cut 3 bases from V and 5 bases from J, with 11 bases between. Germline values: CDR1 SGHDT, CDR2 YYEEEE. This CDR3 comprises 14 residues.

The sample holds many counts of this clonotype. The chain links TRBV13 to TRBJ2-7; no firm D call. CDR1 and CDR2 (germline): PRHDT, FYEKMQ (reference sequence). This CDR3 is built from 12 residues. The V gene lost 2 bases and the J gene lost 3 bases, with 5 bases spanning the gap. CDR3 nucleotides: TGTGCCAGCAGCTTATCCGGCTACGAGCAGTACTTC. Amino acid sequence: CASSLSGYEQYF.

V is TRBV20-1 and J is TRBJ1-5; no reliable D call. V gave up 3 bases and J gave up 4 bases, with 13 bases separating them. Germline loops: CDR1 DFQATT, CDR2 SNEGSKA (reference sequence). The CDR3 is 14 amino acids. The CDR3 coding sequence is TGCAGTGCTAGTTCCTCCGTGGTGAATCAGCCCCAGCATTTT. Its protein product is CSASSSVVNQPQHF.

The table lists this clonotype with a few counts. The rearrangement uses TRBV7-2 and TRBJ2-7; D is perhaps TRBD2 (6 bases). V was trimmed by 11 bases and J by 3 bases, leaving 20 bases between them. The CDR3 has 14 residues. The germline CDR1 and CDR2 sequences are SGHTA and FQGNSA. In DNA form, the CDR3 reads TGTGCCCGTCGGGGGAAGGAGGGGTTCTACGAGCAGTACTTC. This encodes CARRGKEGFYEQYF.

This clonotype appeared many times. The chain employs TRBV5-6 and TRBJ2-7, with D possibly TRBD1 on 5 matching bases. V lost 0 bases and J 0 bases, leaving 7 bases between the germline ends. Germline-derived CDR1 and CDR2 are SGHDT and YYEEEE. There are 14 residues in the CDR3. CDR3 nucleotide sequence: TGTGCCAGCAGCTTGGGACAGCCCTCCTACGAGCAGTACTTC. Protein product: CASSLGQPSYEQYF.

This clonotype was observed at least ten times. The chain combines TRBV7-8 with TRBJ1-6; 7 bases align to TRBD1. Germline assignment: CDR1 SGHVS and CDR2 FQNEAQ. After removal of 4 bases from V and 11 bases from J, the junction contained 5 bases not matched to a gene. This CDR3 comprises 13 residues. CDR3 nucleotide sequence: TGTGCCAGCAGCTCCCGACAGGGACCACCCCTCCACTTT. The encoded protein is CASSSRQGPPLHF.

This clonotype was counted many times. The chain carries TRBV5-1 and TRBJ2-1; 15 nucleotides line up with TRBD2. Trimming at V came to 3 bases and at J to 7 bases, leaving 2 bases not matched to a gene. Germline CDR1 reads SGHRS; CDR2 reads YFSETQ. The CDR3 has 15 residues. The CDR3, as DNA: TGCGCCAGCAGCTCGGGGACTAGCGGGGGGAATGAGCAGTTCTTC. Translated: CASSSGTSGGNEQFF.

This clonotype came up a few times. A clone one base away is much larger, so this may be a read error. The CDR3 reads CVSSLGGDHLNTEAFF. In nucleotides, the CDR3 is TGTGTCAGCAGCTTGGGGGGGGACCACCTGAACACTGAAGCTTTCTTT. The chain links TRBV5-8 to TRBJ1-1; a possible D gene is TRBD1 (5 bases). In germline, CDR1 is SGHTS, CDR2 YDEGEE. The CDR3 consists of 16 residues.

Ten or more counts support this clonotype. The V gene is TRBV14, the J gene TRBJ2-7; 7 bases match TRBD2. The CDR3 is made up of 17 amino acids. CDR1 and CDR2 (germline): SGHDN, FVKESK. V lost 0 bases, J lost 0 bases, and 8 bases stayed unmatched. Written as DNA, the CDR3 is TGTGCCAGCAGCCAAGACCTACTAGCGAGTAGCTCCTACGAGCAGTACTTC. It specifies CASSQDLLASSSYEQYF.

This clonotype has a count of ten or more. CDR3 sequence (DNA): TGCAGTGCCCAGAGCGGGGGTGGTGGAAACATTCAGTACTTC. It is translated as CSAQSGGGGNIQYF. This sequence joins TRBV20-1 and TRBJ2-4; 8 nucleotides line up with TRBD2. This CDR3 region has 14 residues. Trimming took 6 bases from V and 6 from J; bases not matched to a gene: 10. Germline V gene data show CDR1 as DFQATT and CDR2 as SNEGSKA (reference sequence).

This clonotype has at least ten counts. The CDR3 here is CASSPDRESRNQPQHF. The DNA of the CDR3 is TGTGCCAGCAGTCCCGACAGGGAATCCCGAAATCAGCCCCAGCATTTT. The gene calls are TRBV12-3 or TRBV12-4 and TRBJ1-5; 7 bases are a match to TRBD1. The CDR3 extends over 16 amino acids. With V trimmed by 5 bases and J by 4 bases, 11 bases remained unmatched.

The genes are TRBV2 and TRBJ2-2; 8 nucleotides line up with TRBD1. After removal of 0 bases from V and 7 bases from J, the junction contained 10 bases not matched to a gene. Germline V gene sequence: CDR1 SNHLY, CDR2 FYNNEI. The CDR3 extends over 17 amino acids. CDR3 sequence reads: CASSEALGGDRGGELFF. For the CDR3, the DNA is TGTGCCAGCAGTGAAGCGCTGGGAGGAGACAGGGGCGGGGAGCTGTTTTTT.

V is TRBV11-2 and J is TRBJ1-6; D possibly corresponds to TRBD1 (6 bases). The CDR3 runs 15 residues. Trimming took 5 bases from V and 9 from J, leaving 17 bases between them. CDR1 and CDR2 from the germline V gene are SGHAT and FQNNGV. The CDR3: CASSTPLWGRSPLHF. The CDR3 region has the DNA TGTGCCAGCAGCACTCCCCTGTGGGGGCGTTCACCCCTCCACTTT.

In this sample, this clonotype turned up many times. This chain uses TRBV5-1 with TRBJ1-1, with D hard to call. CDR1 is SGHRS and CDR2 is YFSETQ in the germline V gene. Trimming removed 0 bases at V and 0 bases at J, with 15 bases between. The CDR3 is 17 residues long. The CDR3 spells CASSLELLGPVNTEAFF. DNA of the CDR3: TGCGCCAGCAGCTTGGAACTTCTGGGCCCCGTGAACACTGAAGCTTTCTTT.

This clonotype appeared a few times. The chain carries TRBV19 and TRBJ1-2; D not resolved. There are 12 residues in the CDR3. Trimming took off 5 bases at V and 5 bases at J, with 9 bases between the two ends. Germline V CDR1 and CDR2: LNHDA, SQIVND (reference sequence). The CDR3 DNA sequence: TGTGCCAGTAGTCTCCCGGGATATGGCTACACCTTC. This sequence encodes CASSLPGYGYTF.

This clonotype was picked up many times. This chain uses TRBV7-9 with TRBJ2-1, with D maybe TRBD2 (6 bases). Trimming shortened V by 5 bases and J by 5 bases, and 19 bases separated the two germline ends. The germline V gene encodes CDR1 SEHNR and CDR2 FQNEAQ (reference sequence). CDR3 length: 16 amino acids. The CDR3 DNA is TGTGCCAGCAGCCACACCGGGGGTAGCAGTAACAATGAGCAGTTCTTC. Protein: CASSHTGGSSNNEQFF.

This clonotype was counted many times. The J gene is TRBJ2-3, the V gene TRBV29-1; D ambiguous. The CDR3 spans 10 residues. The V gene lost 7 bases and the J gene lost 6 bases, with 8 bases spanning the gap. Germline CDR1 is SQVTM and CDR2 is ANQGSEA. The CDR3, as DNA: TGCAGCGCCGACCACGATACGCAGTATTTT. Residues: CSADHDTQYF.

There are many counts of this clonotype. The gene calls are TRBV29-1 and TRBJ2-7; 8 bases line up with TRBD1. The CDR3 contains 14 residues. J lost 0 bases, V lost 1 base, and 2 bases had no gene match. CDR1 is SQVTM and CDR2 is ANQGSEA in the germline V gene. CDR3: CSVEGTGNSYEQYF. In DNA, the CDR3 is TGCAGCGTTGAAGGGACAGGGAACTCCTACGAGCAGTACTTC.

This clonotype was recorded once. The junction shows a germline mismatch at one end, possibly a read error. V is TRBV7-7 and J is TRBJ2-2; a possible D gene is TRBD1 (6 bases). The CDR3 covers 16 residues. CDR1 is SSHAT, CDR2 FNYEAQ, per germline (reference sequence). CDR3 protein: CASSLVSGGATGELFF. The DNA of the CDR3 is TGTGCTAGCAGCTTAGTGTCTGGGGGCGCCACCGGGGAGCTGTTTTTT.

Many counts were recorded for this clonotype. This rearrangement joins TRBV7-9 to TRBJ2-3; 10 nucleotides match TRBD1. The CDR3 is 14 amino acids. Germline CDR1 SEHNR, CDR2 FQNEAQ (reference sequence). Losses at the gene ends were 8 bases for V and 3 bases for J; bases not matched to a gene: 5. The CDR3 is CASLPGQGTDTQYF. In nucleotides, the CDR3 is TGTGCCAGCCTACCGGGACAGGGGACAGATACGCAGTATTTT. The variable domain in full, with the rest retrieved from reference TRBV7-9 and TRBJ2-3, is DTGVSQNPRHKITKRGQNVTFRCDPISEHNRLYWYRQTLGQGPEFLTYFQNEAQLEKSRLLSDRFSAERPKGSFSTLEIQRTEQGDSAMYLCASLPGQGTDTQYFGPGTRLTVL.

V usage is TRBV28 and J usage is TRBJ1-2; 9 bases agree with TRBD1. This CDR3 contains 14 residues. V lost 7 bases to trimming and J lost 4 bases; unmatched junction nucleotides: 7. Germline CDR1 reads MDHEN; CDR2 reads SYDVKM. The CDR3 reads CASNQQGAFYGYTF. Written as DNA, the CDR3 is TGTGCCAGCAATCAACAGGGGGCATTCTATGGCTACACCTTC.

This clonotype was observed many times. The chain carries TRBV18 and TRBJ2-1; D possibly matches TRBD1 or TRBD2 (5 bases each). V was shortened by 4 bases and J by 10 bases, with 11 bases between the two germline ends. Germline CDR1 is KGHSH and CDR2 is LQKENI. This CDR3 has 12 amino acids. CDR3 sequence reads: CASSLGDPEQFF. CDR3 coding DNA: TGTGCCAGCTCACTAGGGGACCCGGAGCAGTTCTTC.

This clonotype was recorded many times. CDR3 bases: TGCGCCAGCAGCTCCTACGGACAGGACGAAGCTTTCTTT. Translation: CASSSYGQDEAFF. The chain employs TRBV5-1 and TRBJ1-1, with TRBD1 matching over 7 bases. Trimming removed 3 bases from V and 8 bases from J; junction bases left unmatched: 7. The germline CDR1 and CDR2 sequences are SGHRS and YFSETQ. This CDR3 contains 13 residues.